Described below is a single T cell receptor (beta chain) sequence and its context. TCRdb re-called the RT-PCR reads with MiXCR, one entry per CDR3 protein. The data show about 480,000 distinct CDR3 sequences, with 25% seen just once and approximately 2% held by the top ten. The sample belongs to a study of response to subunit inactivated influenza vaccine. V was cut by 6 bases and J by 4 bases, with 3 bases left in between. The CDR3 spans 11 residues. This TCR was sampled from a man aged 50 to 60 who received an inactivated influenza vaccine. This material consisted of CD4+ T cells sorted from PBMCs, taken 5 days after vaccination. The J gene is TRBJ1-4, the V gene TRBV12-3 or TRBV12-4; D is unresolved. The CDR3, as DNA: TGTGCCAGCAGGGGTAATGAAAAACTGTTTTTT. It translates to CASRGNEKLFF.